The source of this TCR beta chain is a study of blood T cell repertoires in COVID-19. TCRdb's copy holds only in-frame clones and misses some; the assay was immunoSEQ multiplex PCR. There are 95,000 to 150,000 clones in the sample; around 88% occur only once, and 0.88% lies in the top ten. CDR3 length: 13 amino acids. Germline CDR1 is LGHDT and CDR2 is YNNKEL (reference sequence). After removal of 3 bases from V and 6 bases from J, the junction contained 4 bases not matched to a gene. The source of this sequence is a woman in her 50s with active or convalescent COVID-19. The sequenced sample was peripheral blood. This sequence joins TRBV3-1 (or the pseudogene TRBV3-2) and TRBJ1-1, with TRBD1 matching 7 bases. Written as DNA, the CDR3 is TGTGCCAGCAGCCACGCACAGGGGTCTGAAGCTTTCTTT. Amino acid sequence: CASSHAQGSEAFF.